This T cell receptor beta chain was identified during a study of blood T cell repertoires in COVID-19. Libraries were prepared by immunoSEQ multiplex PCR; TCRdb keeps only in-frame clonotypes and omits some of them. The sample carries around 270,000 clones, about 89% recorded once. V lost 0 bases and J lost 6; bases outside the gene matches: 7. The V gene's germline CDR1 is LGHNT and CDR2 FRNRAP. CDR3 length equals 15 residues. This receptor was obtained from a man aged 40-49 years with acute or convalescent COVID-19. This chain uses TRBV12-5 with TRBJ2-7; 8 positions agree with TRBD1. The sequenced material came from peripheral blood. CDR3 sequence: CASGLVLGQGGEQYF. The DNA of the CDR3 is TGTGCTAGTGGTTTGGTATTAGGACAGGGCGGCGAGCAGTACTTC.